Listed below are T cell receptor beta chains from one sample, sequenced in a study of CD4 and CD8 cells across lung adenocarcinoma regions. One entry per CDR3 protein results from TCRdb running MiXCR on the PCR reads. The table includes 7,500 to 10,000 distinct CDR3 sequences, 40% to 55% detected once. Sequencing was carried out using CD4+ T cells from the margin of a lung tumor. These TCRs come from a female donor with lung adenocarcinoma. The CD4 and CD8 labels of this study may be unreliable. CDR3s include the opening cysteine and the closing phenylalanine or tryptophan. The D gene is left open where the match is weak. Clone size is given for some rows only: seen once, a few or many times, or a class if the clone is expanded.

>TRBJ2-2|.|.|TRBV7-3
TGTGCCAGCAGCTTTGCGAGGAGCGGGGAGCTGTTTTTT
CASSFARSGELFF
>TRBJ2-2|.|large|TRBV27
TGTGCCAGCTCGGTGGAGGGGTCGAACACCGGGGAGCTGTTTTTT
CASSVEGSNTGELFF
>TRBJ2-3|TRBD2|.|TRBV6-1
TGTGCCAGTCGTTCTAGCGGGGGGGCGTCAACCAAAAATACGCAGTACTTT
CASRSSGGASTKNTQYF
>TRBJ2-5|TRBD2|.|TRBV7-2
TGTGCCAGCAGCGACGTAGCGGGAGGGCTTCAAGGAGAGACCCAGTACTTC
CASSDVAGGLQGETQYF
>TRBJ2-1|TRBD2|medium-sized|TRBV10-2
TGCGCCAGCAACCGCCTAGCGGGAGTATTCAATGAGCAGTTCTTC
CASNRLAGVFNEQFF
>TRBJ2-1|.|.|TRBV3-1
TGTGCCAGCAGCTATCTCGATAGGGACGACAATGAGCAGTTCTTC
CASSYLDRDDNEQFF
>TRBJ2-5|.|few|TRBV7-6
TGTGCCAGCAGTCGGGGGCTAGGAGAGACCCAGTACTTC
CASSRGLGETQYF
>TRBJ2-1|TRBD2|.|TRBV6-1
TGTGCCAGCAGTCTGGCGGGAGGGCGGGAGCAGTTCTTC
CASSLAGGREQFF
>TRBJ1-5|.|few|TRBV12-3/TRBV12-4
TGTGCCAGCAGTTTGGGGAACAATCAGCCCCAGCATTTT
CASSLGNNQPQHF
>TRBJ2-5|.|.|TRBV7-6
TGTGCCAGCAGCCCCCCTTTCGGGCGGGGCGAGGGGGAGACCCAGTACTTC
CASSPPFGRGEGETQYF
>TRBJ2-4|.|.|TRBV7-2
TGTGGCAGCACGGGGCCGGGAGCCAAAAACACTCAGTACTTT
CGSTGPGAKNTQYF
>TRBJ2-7|TRBD1|.|TRBV6-1
TGTGCCAGCGCGGGCATAGGGGGCCATGACTCAGATACGCAGTACTTC
CASAGIGGHDSDTQYF
>TRBJ2-1|TRBD2|.|TRBV6-1
TGTGCCAGTAGCGGGAGCCCTAGCTCCTACAATGAGCAGTTCTTC
CASSGSPSSYNEQFF
>TRBJ2-3|TRBD2|.|TRBV6-5
TGTGCCAGCAGTTACCATGGGACTAGCGGCAAAAATATTCAGTATTTT
CASSYHGTSGKNIQYF
>TRBJ2-3|.|.|TRBV7-2
TGTGCCAGCAGCTTAGAGGGAGCAGATACGCAGTATTTT
CASSLEGADTQYF
>TRBJ1-1|TRBD1|.|TRBV27
TGTGCCAGCAGTTTCAACGACAGGGGGTCTGAAGCTTTCTTT
CASSFNDRGSEAFF
>TRBJ1-6|.|once|TRBV6-1
TGTGCCAGCAGCGGATTCACAGGATCACCCCTCCACTTT
CASSGFTGSPLHF
>TRBJ2-2|.|medium-sized|TRBV28
TGTGCCAGCAGTTTACACCGGGACCCCACCGGGGAGCTGTTTTTT
CASSLHRDPTGELFF
>TRBJ2-5|TRBD1|large|TRBV6-1
TGTGCCAGCAGGGGGACAGGAGAGACCCAGTACTTC
CASRGTGETQYF
>TRBJ2-5|.|few|TRBV4-1
TGCGCCAGCAGCCACCTAGGCAACACCCGACAAGAGACCCAGTACTTC
CASSHLGNTRQETQYF
>TRBJ2-1|TRBD1|.|TRBV27
TGTGCCAGCAATCCCGGGACAGAAAATGAGCAGTTCTTC
CASNPGTENEQFF
>TRBJ2-3|TRBD2|.|TRBV7-2
TGTGCGAGCAGCTTAGGGGCTAGCGGGCGCAGGGGTAAAGAGACGCAGTATTTC
CASSLGASGRRGKETQYF
>TRBJ2-6|.|.|TRBV6-2/TRBV6-3
TGTGCCAGCAGAGGTAATGGGGCCAACGTCGTGTACTTC
CASRGNGANVVYF
>TRBJ2-4|.|.|TRBV6-1
TGTGCCAGCAGAATGACAGGTGGCCAAGACATTCAGTACTTC
CASRMTGGQDIQYF
>TRBJ2-4|TRBD1|once|TRBV6-1
TGTGCCAGCAGTCTCGGGACAGCCAAAGACACTCAGTACTTC
CASSLGTAKDTQYF
>TRBJ2-4|.|.|TRBV6-1
TGTGCCAGCAGTGACCCGGCGGACACAGCCAAAGATATTCAGTACTTC
CASSDPADTAKDIQYF
>TRBJ2-7|.|.|TRBV11-2
TGTGCCAGCAGCCCCAACTGGGGTAAGCAGTACTTC
CASSPNWGKQYF
>TRBJ2-5|.|.|TRBV10-1
TGCGCCGGGGGGCGCGGGGGCCGAGGCCGAGAGACCCAGTACTTC
CAGGRGGRGRETQYF
>TRBJ1-1|.|once|TRBV20-1
TGCAGTGCTAGAACAAGGGGTACTGAAGCTTTCTTT
CSARTRGTEAFF
>TRBJ1-2|.|medium-sized|TRBV6-5
TGTGCCAGCAGGTATAGCCAGGGAATCTATGGCTACACCTTC
CASRYSQGIYGYTF
>TRBJ1-2|.|.|TRBV4-2
TGTGCCAGCAGCCAAGGGGACACCGGCTACACCTTC
CASSQGDTGYTF
>TRBJ2-1|TRBD1|few|TRBV5-1
TGCGCCAGCAGCGACGGACAGGGGGGTTCCTACAATGAGCAGTTCTTC
CASSDGQGGSYNEQFF
>TRBJ2-3|TRBD2|many|TRBV6-1
TGTGCCAGCAGAAAGACTAGCGGGTCCACAGATACGCAGTATTTT
CASRKTSGSTDTQYF
>TRBJ2-3|TRBD1|.|TRBV7-2
TGTGCCAGCAGACCGGACAGGGGGCGTGGCCAAGATACGCAGTATTTT
CASRPDRGRGQDTQYF
>TRBJ2-5|.|once|TRBV10-3
TGTGCCACCAACAGGGGGGGAGAGACCCAGTACTTC
CATNRGGETQYF
>TRBJ2-5|.|.|TRBV6-1
TGTGCCGGCAAGGTCACAGAGACGCAGTACTTC
CAGKVTETQYF
>TRBJ2-1|TRBD2|.|TRBV27
TGTGCCAGCAGCACACTAGCGGGGTCCTACAATGAGCAGTTCTTC
CASSTLAGSYNEQFF
>TRBJ2-3|.|.|TRBV6-1
TGTGCCGCAATCACCGGGAAGCAGTATTTT
CAAITGKQYF
>TRBJ2-1|TRBD1|.|TRBV6-1
TGTGCCAGCAGTGAGGGGACAGGGAGGTTCAATGAGCAGTTCTTC
CASSEGTGRFNEQFF
>TRBJ2-2|.|.|TRBV24-1
TGTGCCACCAGTGATTCATTAGCGGTGAGCACCGGGACGCAGTTTTTT
CATSDSLAVSTGTQFF
>TRBJ2-1|.|.|TRBV7-2
TGTGCCAGCAGCCCGCGGACAACCCAAGAGACCCAGTTCTTC
CASSPRTTQETQFF
>TRBJ2-1|.|medium-sized|TRBV6-1
TGTGCCAGCAGTGAACTAGGGTCGGCGGTGGGGTTTGAGCAGTTCTTC
CASSELGSAVGFEQFF
>TRBJ1-4|.|.|TRBV7-8
TGTGCCAGCCAGAGGGAGGGATCATATAATGAAAAACTGTTTTTT
CASQREGSYNEKLFF
>TRBJ2-3|.|.|TRBV11-2
TGTGCCAGCAGCTTAGATGGGGGGCTACGCACAGATACGCAGTATTTT
CASSLDGGLRTDTQYF
>TRBJ2-7|.|once|TRBV6-1
TGTGCCAGCAGTGAAGCTAGCGGCCCAGATACGCAGTACTTC
CASSEASGPDTQYF
>TRBJ2-1|.|.|TRBV4-2
TGTGCCAGCAGCCCGATGGGACTGGGGGGTGTCAATGAGCAGTTCTTC
CASSPMGLGGVNEQFF
>TRBJ2-5|TRBD2|.|TRBV6-1
TGTGCCAGCAGTGGGGCCGGCGGGGGTGAGACCCAGTACTTC
CASSGAGGGETQYF
>TRBJ1-1|TRBD1|.|TRBV27
TGTGCCAGCACATTAAAGGGACAGAACCTCGGGGGTGGAGAAGCTTTCTTT
CASTLKGQNLGGGEAFF
>TRBJ2-5|TRBD2|.|TRBV27
TGTGCCAGCAGTTCCCAGGGTCTCGGGGGAGGGGACCAAGATACGCAGTACTTC
CASSSQGLGGGDQDTQYF
>TRBJ2-5|.|few|TRBV12-3/TRBV12-4
TGTGCCAGCAGCGGGGACTGGAAAGAGACCCAGTACTTC
CASSGDWKETQYF
>TRBJ2-7|.|.|TRBV12-3/TRBV12-4
TGTGCCAGCAGTACCCACAGCAGGGACTACGAGCAGTACTTC
CASSTHSRDYEQYF
>TRBJ2-2|TRBD2|medium-sized|TRBV6-5
TGTGCCAGCAGTTACCTAGCGGAGGTGAGCACCGGGGAGCTGTTTTTT
CASSYLAEVSTGELFF